This T cell receptor beta chain was obtained from a study of OX40 agonist ivuxolimab in advanced cancers. The CDR3 extends over 15 amino acids. Per germline, CDR1 SGHNT and CDR2 YENEEA. Losses at the gene ends were 4 bases for V and 7 bases for J; bases not matched to a gene: 8. Data came from immunoSEQ multiplex PCR; TCRdb stores just in-frame clones and leaves some out. The sample holds around 50,000 clones, 75% to 85% seen once. The material sequenced was CD4+ or CD8+ T cells sorted from blood, taken in a trial of the OX40 agonist ivuxolimab. The gene calls are TRBV11-3 and TRBJ2-2, with 8 nucleotides matching TRBD2. This TCR derives from an adult with an advanced solid tumor such as melanoma, head and neck, liver or kidney cancer. The CDR3: CASSSERGTSGELFF. CDR3 in DNA: TGTGCCAGCAGCTCCGAGCGGGGGACGAGCGGGGAGCTGTTTTTT.